What follows are 5 T cell receptor beta chains derived from one specimen sequenced in a study of cytomegalovirus exposure and HLA in healthy donors (TCRdb year 2017). To prepare the library, the immunoSEQ multiplex PCR assay was applied. A mixture of 60 forward primers for TCR Vbeta segments and 13 reverse primers for TCR Jbeta segments was used in the multiplex PCR. This is the immuneACCESS table as TCRdb keeps it, with only in-frame sequences that have V and J called. A part of the clones is gone; compared with another copy, unresolved V genes explain less than half, and the rest is unexplained. This sample gives around 130,000 clones in total; around 71% of them show up just once. 2% to 3% of the sample is in the top ten clones. The specimen was PBMCs. These receptors all stem from a woman in her sixties in good health and CMV-seropositive.

The rearrangement joins TRBV6-7 to TRBJ2-3; 8 bases are shared with TRBD1. TRBV6-7 is recorded as an ORF, its role being uncertain. The ends lost 2 bases at V and 2 bases at J; junction bases unmatched: 6. This CDR3 spans 16 amino acids. The CDR3 bases are TGTGCCAGCAGTTACCGGGACAGGTCCTTCACAGATACGCAGTATTTT. Translating gives CASSYRDRSFTDTQYF.

This chain uses TRBV5-1 with TRBJ2-1; 9 nucleotides line up with TRBD1. Per the germline V gene, CDR1 is SGHRS and CDR2 is YFSETQ. V gave up 3 bases and J gave up 1 base; unmatched junction bases: 2. The length of the CDR3 is 15 residues. CDR3 nucleotides: TGCGCCAGCAGCTCCGGACAGGGGTCCTACAATGAGCAGTTCTTC. Translation: CASSSGQGSYNEQFF.

This chain uses TRBV19 with TRBJ1-6, with D maybe TRBD1 (6 bases). The V and J ends lost 8 bases and 6 bases respectively, with 14 bases between them. The length of the CDR3 is 14 residues. Per germline, CDR1 LNHDA and CDR2 SQIVND (reference sequence). CDR3 nucleotide sequence: TGTGCCAGTGGCCGGGACAACTCTAATTCACCCCTCCACTTT. Residues: CASGRDNSNSPLHF.

The V and J genes are TRBV10-3 and TRBJ1-2, with D tentatively TRBD1 (6 bases). Trimming removed 0 bases from V and 8 bases from J, with 13 bases in between. Germline CDR1 and CDR2: ENHRY and SYGVKD. The CDR3 spans 14 residues. The CDR3 loop reads CAISESQNTGGYTF. The DNA of the CDR3 is TGTGCCATCAGTGAGTCTCAGAATACAGGGGGCTACACCTTC.

V is TRBV5-5 and J is TRBJ2-3; TRBD1 agrees at 11 bases. Germline CDR1 is SGHKS and CDR2 is YYEKEE (reference sequence). V gave up 4 bases and J gave up 1 base; unmatched junction bases: 2. This CDR3 spans 15 amino acids. The CDR3 region is CASSPGQGGTDTQYF. The DNA of the CDR3 is TGTGCCAGCAGCCCGGGACAGGGGGGCACAGATACGCAGTATTTT. Full variable domain (outside the CDR3, taken from reference TRBV5-5 and TRBJ2-3): DAGVTQSPTHLIKTRGQQVTLRCSPISGHKSVSWYQQVLGQGPQFIFQYYEKEERGRGNFPDRFSARQFPNYSSELNVNALLLGDSALYLCASSPGQGGTDTQYFGPGTRLTVL.